The clone carrying this T cell receptor beta chain has only a few counts. Its antigen remains unidentified. 5'RACE template switching added a universal primer site and UMIs to TCR cDNA. TCRdb independently ran MiXCR on the 5' RACE reads; one entry per CDR3 protein. The data contain approximately 120,000 distinct CDR3 sequences, almost 9% of them singletons. These data belong to a study of T cells after yellow fever vaccination. Whole-study findings and limits: In post-booster samples, most primary-vaccination clones reappeared (about 96% CD4, 75% to 90% CD8). Contamination by abundant bulk-population clonotypes could be present in FACS-sorted repertoires. CD4 and CD8 compartments shared a small share of clonotypes, likely from convergent recombination.

The CDR3 is made up of 13 amino acids. V lost 6 bases, J lost 3 bases, and 14 bases lay in between. Per the germline V gene, CDR1 is SQVTM and CDR2 is ANQGSEA. The TCR sequence derives from a man between 18 and 35 years old who received the YFV17D yellow fever vaccine. Sequencing used CD8+ T cells sorted from PBMCs, obtained on the day of the yellow fever booster vaccination. This chain connects TRBV29-1 to TRBJ1-1; D unclear. The CDR3, as DNA: TGCAGCGTGGGCCAGCGTGTGGACACTGAAGCTTTCTTT. Encoded protein: CSVGQRVDTEAFF.